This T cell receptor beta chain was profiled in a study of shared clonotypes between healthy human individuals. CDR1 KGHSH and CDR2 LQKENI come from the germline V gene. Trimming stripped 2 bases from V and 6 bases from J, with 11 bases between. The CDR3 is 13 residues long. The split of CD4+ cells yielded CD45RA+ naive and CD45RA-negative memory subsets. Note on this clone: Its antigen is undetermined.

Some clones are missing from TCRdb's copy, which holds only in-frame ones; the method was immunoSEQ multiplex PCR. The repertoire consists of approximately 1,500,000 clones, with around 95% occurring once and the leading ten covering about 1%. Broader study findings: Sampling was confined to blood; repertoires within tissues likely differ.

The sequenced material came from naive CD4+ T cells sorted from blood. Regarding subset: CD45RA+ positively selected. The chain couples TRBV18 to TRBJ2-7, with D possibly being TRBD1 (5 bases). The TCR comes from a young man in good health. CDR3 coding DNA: TGTGCCAGCTCACCAGGTGCAGGGATCGAGCAGTACTTC. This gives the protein CASSPGAGIEQYF.